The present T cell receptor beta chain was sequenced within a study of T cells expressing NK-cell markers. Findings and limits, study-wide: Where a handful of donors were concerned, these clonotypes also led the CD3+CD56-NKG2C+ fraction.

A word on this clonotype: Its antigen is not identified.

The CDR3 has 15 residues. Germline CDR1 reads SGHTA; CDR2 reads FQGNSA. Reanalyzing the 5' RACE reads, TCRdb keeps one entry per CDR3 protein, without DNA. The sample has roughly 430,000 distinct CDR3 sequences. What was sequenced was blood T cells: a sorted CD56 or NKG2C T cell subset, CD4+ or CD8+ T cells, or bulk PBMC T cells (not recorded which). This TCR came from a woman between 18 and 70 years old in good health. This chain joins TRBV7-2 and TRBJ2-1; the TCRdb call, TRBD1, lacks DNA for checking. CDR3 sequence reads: CASSLGTGPNNEQFF. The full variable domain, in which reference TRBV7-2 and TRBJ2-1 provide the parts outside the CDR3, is GAGVSQSPSNKVTEKGKDVELRCDPISGHTALYWYRQSLGQGLEFLIYFQGNSAPDKSGLPSDRFSAERTGGSVSTLTIQRTQQEDSAVYLCASSLGTGPNNEQFFGPGTRLTVL.